This is a list of T cell receptor beta chains from one sample in a study of blood T cell repertoires in COVID-19. Profiled with immunoSEQ multiplex PCR; TCRdb holds only in-frame clones, not every one. Of some 250,000 clones listed, 83% are singletons. Material: peripheral blood. The receptor source for this set is a man of 80 years or more with acute or convalescent COVID-19. CDR3s include the opening cysteine and the closing phenylalanine or tryptophan. The D gene is left open where the match is weak. Clone size is not always given. Where it is, it says once, few, many or a class for expanded clones.

TRBV2,-,TRBJ2-7,TRBD2,CASSVGSGSYEQYF,TGTGCCAGCAGTGTTGGCAGCGGGAGCTACGAGCAGTACTTC
TRBV7-6,-,TRBJ2-1,TRBD2,CASSLQLAGAGNEQFF,TGTGCCAGCAGCCTCCAACTAGCGGGAGCCGGCAATGAGCAGTTCTTC
TRBV5-1,-,TRBJ2-3,-,CASSPNNQLGTDTQYF,TGCGCCAGCAGCCCAAATAATCAACTTGGTACAGATACGCAGTATTTT
TRBV27,-,TRBJ1-5,-,CASSAGGNQPQHF,TGTGCCAGCAGCGCGGGGGGCAATCAGCCCCAGCATTTT
TRBV6-5,-,TRBJ2-1,TRBD1,CASRGTGGDYNEQFF,TGTGCCAGCAGGGGGACAGGGGGGGACTACAATGAGCAGTTCTTC
TRBV5-4,once,TRBJ2-5,TRBD2,CASSPGTSRQETQYF,TGTGCCAGCAGCCCTGGGACTAGCCGGCAAGAGACCCAGTACTTC
TRBV3-1/TRBV3-2,-,TRBJ1-4,TRBD1,CASSQGGQSNEKLFF,TGTGCCAGCAGCCAAGGGGGACAGTCTAATGAAAAACTGTTTTTT
TRBV2,-,TRBJ1-2,-,CASSTEHGGYTF,TGTGCCAGCAGTACCGAACACGGGGGCTACACCTTC
TRBV3-1/TRBV3-2,once,TRBJ2-3,-,CASSQSRVSTDTQYF,TGTGCCAGCAGCCAAAGCAGGGTTAGCACAGATACGCAGTATTTT
TRBV29-1,-,TRBJ2-5,-,CSVCWASLSETQYF,TGCAGCGTTTGCTGGGCTAGCTTATCGGAGACCCAGTACTTC
TRBV7-2,-,TRBJ2-7,-,CASSSDIRGEQYF,TGTGCCAGCAGTTCTGATATCCGGGGGGAGCAGTACTTC
TRBV24-1,-,TRBJ2-5,-,CATSVQGGVETQYF,TGTGCCACCAGTGTTCAAGGGGGGGTAGAGACCCAGTACTTC
TRBV5-1,-,TRBJ2-7,-,CASSSTGSSYEQYF,TGCGCCAGCAGCTCAACAGGGAGCTCCTACGAGCAGTACTTC
TRBV5-5,once,TRBJ2-3,-,CASSLEPGLDTQYF,TGTGCCAGCAGCTTGGAACCCGGTTTGGATACGCAGTATTTT
TRBV6-5,-,TRBJ2-1,TRBD2,CASSSGLAGIYNEQFF,TGTGCCAGCAGTTCCGGACTAGCGGGGATCTACAATGAGCAGTTCTTC
TRBV28,once,TRBJ2-7,TRBD2,CASTPGSSGSYEQYF,TGTGCCAGCACCCCAGGCTCTAGCGGGAGCTACGAGCAGTACTTC
TRBV14,-,TRBJ1-1,-,CASSHREGWTEAFF,TGTGCCAGCAGCCACCGTGAGGGCTGGACTGAAGCTTTCTTT
TRBV27,-,TRBJ2-3,-,CASSSSGGPKADTDTQYF,-
TRBV30,-,TRBJ1-1,-,CAWGGPDKGPTEAFF,TGTGCCTGGGGAGGTCCGGACAAAGGTCCCACTGAAGCTTTCTTT
TRBV29-1,-,TRBJ2-5,-,CSVLAPEETQYF,TGCAGCGTCCTAGCGCCAGAAGAGACCCAGTACTTC
TRBV6-5,-,TRBJ2-5,TRBD2,CASNPPGRGKETQYF,TGTGCCAGCAATCCCCCGGGGCGGGGGAAAGAGACCCAGTACTTC
TRBV15,-,TRBJ1-5,-,CATSSWAAGNQPQHF,TGTGCCACCAGCAGTTGGGCGGCAGGGAATCAGCCCCAGCATTTT
TRBV29-1,-,TRBJ1-4,-,CSVEAGADEKLFF,TGCAGCGTTGAGGCAGGGGCGGATGAAAAACTGTTTTTT
TRBV24-1,-,TRBJ2-1,TRBD2,CATSAYGGSGPTYNEQFF,TGTGCCACCAGCGCATATGGGGGTAGCGGGCCCACCTACAATGAGCAGTTCTTC
TRBV9,-,TRBJ2-2,TRBD2,CASSGGPLAGVTGELFF,TGTGCCAGCAGCGGGGGCCCCCTAGCGGGAGTTACCGGGGAGCTGTTTTTT
TRBV7-2,-,TRBJ2-3,TRBD1,CASSSTGATDTQYF,TGTGCCAGCAGCTCGACAGGGGCGACAGATACGCAGTATTTT
TRBV5-1,once,TRBJ1-2,-,CASSAAGEGLFDGYTF,TGCGCCAGCAGCGCTGCCGGGGAGGGCCTTTTCGATGGCTACACCTTC
TRBV5-5,-,TRBJ1-2,-,CASSYGIQGPYGYTF,TGTGCCAGCAGCTACGGTATACAGGGTCCCTATGGCTACACCTTC
TRBV6-1,-,TRBJ1-2,-,CASSEARGREGVAGYGYTF,TGTGCCAGCAGTGAAGCGAGAGGGAGGGAAGGGGTAGCTGGCTATGGCTACACCTTC
TRBV24-1,few,TRBJ1-4,-,CATSSGQPGSLEKLFF,TGTGCCACCAGTTCAGGACAGCCCGGCTCATTAGAAAAACTGTTTTTT
TRBV27,-,TRBJ2-3,TRBD2,CASSLFSGRVADTQYF,TGTGCCAGCAGTTTGTTTAGCGGGAGGGTAGCAGATACGCAGTATTTT
TRBV5-1,-,TRBJ1-1,-,CASSFAGETEAFF,TGCGCCAGCAGCTTCGCAGGGGAGACTGAAGCTTTCTTT
TRBV2,-,TRBJ2-1,TRBD2,CASSAGTSGYNEQFF,TGTGCCAGCAGTGCCGGGACTAGCGGTTACAATGAGCAGTTCTTC
TRBV9,-,TRBJ2-3,TRBD1,CASSARTGDTDTQYF,TGTGCCAGCAGCGCCAGGACAGGGGACACAGATACGCAGTATTTT
TRBV2,-,TRBJ2-3,TRBD2,CASRRLAGGTSTDTQYF,TGTGCCAGCAGAAGACTAGCGGGAGGCACTAGCACAGATACGCAGTATTTT